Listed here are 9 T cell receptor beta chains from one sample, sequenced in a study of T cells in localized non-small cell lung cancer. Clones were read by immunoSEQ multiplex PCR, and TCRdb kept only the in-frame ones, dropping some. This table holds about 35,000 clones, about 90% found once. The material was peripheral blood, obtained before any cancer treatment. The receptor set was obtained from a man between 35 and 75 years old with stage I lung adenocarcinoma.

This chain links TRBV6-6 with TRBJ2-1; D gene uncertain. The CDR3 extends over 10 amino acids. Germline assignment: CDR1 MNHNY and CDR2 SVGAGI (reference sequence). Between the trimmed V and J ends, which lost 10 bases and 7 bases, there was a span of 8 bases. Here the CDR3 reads CATRRNEQFF. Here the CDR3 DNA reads TGTGCCACCCGTCGGAATGAGCAGTTCTTC.

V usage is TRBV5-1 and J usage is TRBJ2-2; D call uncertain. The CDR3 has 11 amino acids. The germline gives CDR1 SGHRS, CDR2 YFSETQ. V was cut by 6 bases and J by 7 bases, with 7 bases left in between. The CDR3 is CASTLDGELFF. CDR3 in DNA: TGCGCCAGCACCCTGGACGGGGAGCTGTTTTTT. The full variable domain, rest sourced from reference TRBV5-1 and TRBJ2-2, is KAGVTQTPRYLIKTRGQQVTLSCSPISGHRSVSWYQQTPGQGLQFLFEYFSETQRNKGNFPGRFSGRQFSNSRSEMNVSTLELGDSALYLCASTLDGELFFGEGSRLTVL.

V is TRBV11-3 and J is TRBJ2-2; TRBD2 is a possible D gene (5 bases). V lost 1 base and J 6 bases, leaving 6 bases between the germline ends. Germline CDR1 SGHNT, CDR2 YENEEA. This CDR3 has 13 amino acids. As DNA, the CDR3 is TGTGCCAGCAGCTTAGGGGGAGCCGGGGAGCTGTTTTTT. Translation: CASSLGGAGELFF.

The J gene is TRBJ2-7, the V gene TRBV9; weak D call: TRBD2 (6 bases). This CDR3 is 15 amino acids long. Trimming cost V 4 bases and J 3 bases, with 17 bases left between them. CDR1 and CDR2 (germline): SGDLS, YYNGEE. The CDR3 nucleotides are TGTGCCAGCAGCCCCGGGGGAGCGGACATCTACGAGCAGTACTTC. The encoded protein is CASSPGGADIYEQYF. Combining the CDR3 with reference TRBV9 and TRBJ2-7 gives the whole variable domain DSGVTQTPKHLITATGQRVTLRCSPRSGDLSVYWYQQSLDQGLQFLIQYYNGEERAKGNILERFSAQQFPDLHSELNLSSLELGDSALYFCASSPGGADIYEQYFGPGTRLTVT.

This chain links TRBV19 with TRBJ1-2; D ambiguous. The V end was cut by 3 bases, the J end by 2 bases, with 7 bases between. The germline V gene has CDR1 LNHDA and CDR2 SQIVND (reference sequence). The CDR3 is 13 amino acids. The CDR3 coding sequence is TGTGCCAGTAGTATTGGGATCAACTATGGCTACACCTTC. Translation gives CASSIGINYGYTF. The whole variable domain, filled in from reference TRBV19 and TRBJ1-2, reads DGGITQSPKYLFRKEGQNVTLSCEQNLNHDAMYWYRQDPGQGLRLIYYSQIVNDFQKGDIAEGYSVSREKKESFPLTVTSAQKNPTAFYLCASSIGINYGYTFGSGTRLTVV.

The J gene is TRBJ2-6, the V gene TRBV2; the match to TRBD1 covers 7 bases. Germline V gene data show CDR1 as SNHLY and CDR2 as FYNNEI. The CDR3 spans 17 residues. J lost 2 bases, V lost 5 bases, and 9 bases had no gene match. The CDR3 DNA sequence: TGTGCCAGCAGTACCGACAGGGCCGCGCCTGGGGCCAACGTCCTGACTTTC. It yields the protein CASSTDRAAPGANVLTF.

This chain's CDR3 is CASSSGGSYEQYF. For the CDR3, the DNA is TGCGCCAGCAGCTCCGGGGGCTCCTACGAGCAGTACTTC. V usage is TRBV5-1 and J usage is TRBJ2-7, with a weak D call TRBD2 (6 bases). This CDR3 region has 13 residues. Germline CDR1 SGHRS, CDR2 YFSETQ. Deletions cut 3 bases from V and 0 bases from J, with 7 bases between.

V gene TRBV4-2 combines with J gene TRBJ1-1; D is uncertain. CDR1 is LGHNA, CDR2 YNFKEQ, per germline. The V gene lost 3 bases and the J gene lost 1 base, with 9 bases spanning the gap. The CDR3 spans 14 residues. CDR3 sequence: CASSQNRGNTEAFF. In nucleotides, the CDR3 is TGTGCCAGCAGCCAGAACCGGGGGAACACTGAAGCTTTCTTT.

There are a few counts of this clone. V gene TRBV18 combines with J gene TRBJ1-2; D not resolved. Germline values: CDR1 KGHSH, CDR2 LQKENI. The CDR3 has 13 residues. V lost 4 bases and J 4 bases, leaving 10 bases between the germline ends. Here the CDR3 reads CASSQGSFYGYTF. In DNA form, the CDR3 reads TGTGCCAGCTCACAGGGCAGCTTCTATGGCTACACCTTC. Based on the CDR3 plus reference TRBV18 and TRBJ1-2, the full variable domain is NAGVMQNPRHLVRRRGQEARLRCSPMKGHSHVYWYRQLPEEGLKFMVYLQKENIIDESGMPKERFSAEFPKEGPSILRIQQVVRGDSAAYFCASSQGSFYGYTFGSGTRLTVV.